This TCR beta chain emerged from a study of identifying expanded T cells in peripheral blood (dated 2019 in TCRdb). As for the study more broadly: Separate aliquots of the same genomic DNA pool were sequenced to produce technical replicates, and four replicates were compared in pairs. Overall results and qualifications from the work: In all healthy donors, the variance in clone template counts between samples taken around two weeks apart rose significantly as total template count increased. The beta-binomial model significantly reduced the number of clones called differentially abundant and the false-positive rate across all healthy-donor time intervals. The authors expected that biological variance in healthy repertoires might rise further over much longer intervals, such as months to years. The binomial model flagged about 1.1 differentially abundant clones between technical replicates but about 16 over about 2 weeks and 19 over approximately 4 weeks.

About this clone: The clone's antigen remains unknown. No clone much larger than this one lies a single base away; base qualities are absent.

TCRbeta CDR3 regions were profiled by bias-controlled multiplex PCR amplification of genomic DNA with the immunoSEQ Assay. As for how the authors treated the data: To quantify the absolute abundance of each unique TCRbeta CDR3 region, the sequences were collapsed and filtered. Two models were used to test differential abundance: a binomial model (Fisher-equivalent) and a beta-binomial model that adds time-dependent variance fitted from healthy donors. Clones with fewer than 5 combined templates were excluded, and clones with Benjamini-Hochberg FDR below 0.01 were called differentially abundant. In the beta-binomial model, variance was expressed as a function of the total template count across the two samples, in the form v = (b*log(k)+a)^2. Imported from immuneACCESS, the table was reduced by TCRdb to in-frame sequences with V and J called. These copies leave out some clones; in studies compared against another copy, an unresolved V gene accounts for under half, and the cause of the remainder is not known. The V and J calls and the clone size are those of that table, but D and trimming were determined from the DNA. A total of over 75,000 clones appear in this sample, approximately 90% of them only once. The ten most abundant clones make up about 4% of the sample.

No immune events such as infections were documented for the healthy donors during the collection period. To calibrate time-dependent variance in a beta-binomial model of T-cell clone differential abundance, blood repertoires from healthy donors were used as a training cohort. The training cohort comprised approximately 10 healthy donors, 3 female and 7 male. The donors were between roughly 29 and 70 years old, with an average age of roughly 40 years. Whole blood from each healthy donor was obtained from a commercial supplier and was collected at three time points approximately 13 days apart. Genomic DNA was extracted from unsorted whole blood for immunosequencing. V loses 4 bases of germline sequence and J loses 2 bases, and the interval between the two ends is 3 bases. The CDR3 numbers 11 residues from cysteine through phenylalanine. Only the CDR3 DNA is retained, 33 bases long and in frame from the first base. Taken from the germline V gene, the CDR1 and CDR2 loops are SGHRS and YFSETQ.

The sequenced material came from blood. This sequence originates from a person between 18 and 75 years old in good health. The rearrangement combines TRBV5-1 with TRBJ2-5, with the D segment identity uncertain. The DNA sequence follows: TGCGCCAGCAGCAGACAAGAGACCCAGTACTTC. The translation is CASSRQETQYF.